This T cell receptor beta chain stems from a study of beta chain features in type 1 diabetes. Overall study results and limits: Naive, central memory and Treg TCRB repertoires seemed to resemble each other more closely in patients than they did in healthy donors. Individuals with type 1 diabetes displayed fewer insertions and more deletions at VDJ junctions.

Only one heparinised blood draw was taken per donor, and its volume averaged approximately 100 mL. Isolation of CD4+ naive, central memory, regulatory and stem cell-like memory cells was achieved by sorting via CD45RO/CCR7/CD25/CD127/CD95/CD27. The germline V gene has CDR1 LNHDA and CDR2 SQIVND (reference sequence). Trimming left V 4 bases short and J 13 bases short, with 22 bases between. CDR3 size: 15 residues. The investigators reverse transcribed all of the isolated RNA, so they sequenced expressed TCRB transcripts. Produced via immunoSEQ multiplex PCR; TCRdb's table is partial and in-frame only. The data contain about 930,000 clones, 17% of them singletons. Turning to this clone: Its target is unknown.

The sequencing input was naive CD4+ T cells from blood. The chain is built from TRBV19 and TRBJ1-4; D is undetermined. The TCR originated in a young woman in good health. The CDR3 sequence: CASSTPGSRTVGLFF. The CDR3 DNA reads as TGTGCCAGTAGTACCCCCGGTTCCAGGACGGTGGGACTGTTTTTT.